Below are 15 T cell receptor beta chains sequenced from a single sample in a study of identical twins. TCRdb reanalysed the 5' RACE reads using MiXCR and keeps one entry per CDR3 protein. The sample has about 700,000 distinct CDR3 sequences, more than 6.5% seen once. These data were likewise used in another study, on yellow fever vaccine responses in identical twins.

The sequenced material came from PBMCs. Receptors originate from a woman aged 18-30 years in good health.

This clonotype showed up just a few times. This chain joins TRBV9 and TRBJ2-3; D not resolved. V was cut by 1 base and J by 3 bases, with 15 bases left in between. CDR1 and CDR2 from the germline V gene are SGDLS and YYNGEE. This CDR3 contains 16 residues. The chain's CDR3 is CASSVYSSVGTDTQYF. CDR3 sequence (DNA): TGTGCCAGCAGCGTATATTCGTCGGTGGGTACAGATACGCAGTATTTT.

This clonotype has just a few counts. The chain employs TRBV20-1 and TRBJ2-7; the D is unclear. The CDR3 loop spans 12 amino acids. Trimming pared 5 bases from V and 0 bases from J, leaving 8 bases between. Germline-derived CDR1 and CDR2 are DFQATT and SNEGSKA (reference sequence). The CDR3 nucleotides are TGCAGTGCTCCGTCCAGCTCCTACGAGCAGTACTTC. Amino acid sequence: CSAPSSSYEQYF.

This clonotype was seen at least ten times. This rearrangement joins TRBV20-1 to TRBJ2-1, with D unclear. The germline V gene has CDR1 DFQATT and CDR2 SNEGSKA (reference sequence). Deletions cut 3 bases from V and 0 bases from J, with 18 bases between. The CDR3 spans 17 residues. CDR3 sequence reads: CSASSSRTVNSYNEQFF. The CDR3 DNA follows: TGCAGTGCTAGCTCGTCACGGACCGTTAACTCCTACAATGAGCAGTTCTTC.

This clonotype was recorded many times. The gene calls are TRBV12-3 or TRBV12-4 and TRBJ2-2; tentatively, D is TRBD2 (6 bases). V lost 11 bases, J lost 3 bases, and 19 bases lay in between. This CDR3 is 15 amino acids long. CDR3 residues: CAVRNVGGHTGELFF. Written as DNA, the CDR3 is TGTGCCGTCCGAAATGTCGGAGGGCACACCGGGGAGCTGTTTTTT.

This clonotype was observed a few times. This chain connects TRBV6-5 to TRBJ2-4, with unresolved D. CDR3 length equals 10 residues. Germline V gene sequence: CDR1 MNHEY, CDR2 SVGAGI. V was shortened by 7 bases and J by 15 bases, with 13 bases between the two germline ends. The CDR3 DNA reads as TGTGCCAGCACCGCGACACCCGGGTACTTC. Amino acids: CASTATPGYF.

There are a few counts of this clonotype. J is TRBJ2-7 and V is TRBV6-2 or TRBV6-3; D is ambiguous. The CDR3 is 12 amino acids. The germline V gene has CDR1 MNHEY and CDR2 SVGEGT. V was trimmed by 5 bases and J by 2 bases, leaving 7 bases between them. The CDR3 region is CASSTDPYEQYF. For the CDR3, the DNA is TGTGCCAGCAGTACCGACCCCTACGAGCAGTACTTC.

The table lists this clonotype with many counts. The chain employs TRBV7-9 and TRBJ2-1; 7 positions match TRBD2. With V trimmed by 5 bases and J by 4 bases, 11 bases remained unmatched. The CDR3 extends over 16 amino acids. Germline CDR1 and CDR2: SEHNR and FQNEAQ (reference sequence). Here the CDR3 reads CASSPRSGEGYNEQFF. DNA for the CDR3: TGTGCCAGCAGCCCTAGGAGTGGGGAGGGATACAATGAGCAGTTCTTC.

This clonotype has just a few counts. The genes are TRBV29-1 and TRBJ1-1; D is ambiguous. CDR1 is SQVTM and CDR2 is ANQGSEA in the germline V gene. V lost 4 bases, J lost 1 base, and 13 bases lay in between. The CDR3 contains 14 residues. The CDR3 bases are TGCAGCGTTGCATTGGGCAAAAAGAACACTGAAGCTTTCTTT. Protein product: CSVALGKKNTEAFF.

The rearrangement joins TRBV7-9 to TRBJ2-1; D is unresolved. The CDR3 loop spans 15 amino acids. Germline values: CDR1 SEHNR, CDR2 FQNEAQ (reference sequence). V gave up 5 bases and J gave up 7 bases, with 18 bases separating them. DNA for the CDR3: TGTGCCAGCAGCCAGCTCGGTGTTAGCAGGAATGAGCAGTTCTTC. Its protein is CASSQLGVSRNEQFF.

V usage is TRBV10-2 and J usage is TRBJ2-7; 9 nucleotides agree with TRBD2. Germline trimming cut 4 bases from V and 5 bases from J; bases unmatched to any gene: 9. The CDR3 runs to 15 residues. In germline, CDR1 is WSHSY, CDR2 SAAADI. This CDR3 is CASSVGGSGSHEQYF. For the CDR3, the DNA is TGCGCCAGCAGTGTAGGGGGTAGCGGGAGCCACGAGCAGTACTTC.

The rearrangement uses TRBV5-8 and TRBJ2-2; a possible D gene is TRBD2 (6 bases). V dropped 6 bases and J dropped 2 bases, with 17 bases sitting between them. CDR1 is SGHTS and CDR2 is YDEGEE in the germline V gene. The CDR3 contains 16 residues. CDR3 sequence reads: CASTNIGGSNTGELFF. CDR3 DNA: TGTGCCAGCACCAACATTGGGGGGAGCAACACCGGGGAGCTGTTTTTT.

This clonotype has just a few counts. This rearrangement joins TRBV20-1 to TRBJ1-4, with unresolved D. The V and J ends lost 2 bases and 3 bases respectively, with 13 bases between them. In germline, CDR1 is DFQATT, CDR2 SNEGSKA (reference sequence). CDR3 length: 15 residues. CDR3 sequence reads: CSARTEFASNEKLFF. The CDR3 DNA sequence: TGCAGTGCTAGAACGGAGTTCGCCTCTAATGAAAAACTGTTTTTT.

V gene TRBV12-3 or TRBV12-4 combines with J gene TRBJ2-1; TRBD2 matches at 10 bases. The J segment lost 7 bases and the V segment lost 5 bases, leaving 5 bases of the junction unmatched. There are 14 residues in the CDR3. CDR3 protein: CASSILSGGNEQFF. CDR3 nucleotides: TGTGCCAGCAGTATACTTAGCGGGGGGAATGAGCAGTTCTTC.

This clonotype occurred many times. The chain carries TRBV12-3 or TRBV12-4 and TRBJ1-2, with 9 bases identical to TRBD1. The CDR3 runs 16 residues. The ends lost 6 bases at V and 4 bases at J; junction bases unmatched: 12. The CDR3 DNA reads as TGTGCCAGCAGCCCCAGGGGGACAGGGAGAGCCTATGGCTACACCTTC. The encoded protein is CASSPRGTGRAYGYTF.

The genes are TRBV28 and TRBJ2-3; 9 bases agree with TRBD2. The CDR3 consists of 15 residues. Germline V CDR1 and CDR2: MDHEN, SYDVKM. Trimming took 5 bases from V and 4 from J; bases not matched to a gene: 7. CDR3 sequence (DNA): TGTGCCAGCAGTCGGGCGGGAGGGCCATCAGATACGCAGTATTTT. Its protein product is CASSRAGGPSDTQYF.